What follows is one TCR beta chain and its context. Its specificity is unknown. These data come from a study of cytomegalovirus exposure and HLA in healthy donors. With 60 Vbeta and 13 Jbeta primers, the PCR was carried out. Here immunoSEQ multiplex PCR was the method, and the copy in TCRdb shows in-frame clones only, minus some. Seen here are 65,000 or so clones, 60% to 85% observed once, and the top ten hold approximately 3.5%. Study results and caveats: Sequencing likely caused a cluster of highly shared sequence variants. Across donors, sequencing depth was assumed by presence/absence analyses to be roughly uniform.

This TCR was recovered from a woman in her thirties or forties in good health and CMV-seropositive. Sample: PBMCs.

The CDR3 loop reads CASSPDRGKAEAFF. Written as DNA, the CDR3 is TGTGCCAGCTCACCTGACAGGGGAAAGGCTGAAGCTTTCTTT. The chain is built from TRBV18 and TRBJ1-1, with 8 bases fitting TRBD1. This CDR3 spans 14 amino acids. CDR1 and CDR2 (germline): KGHSH, LQKENI. Trimming cost V 3 bases and J 6 bases; bases outside gene matches: 6.